The clone carrying this T cell receptor (beta chain) is deemed medium-sized. Its matching antigen is unknown. These data belong to a study of type 1 regulatory T cells. Across the whole study: An in vitro protocol generated T-allo10, a Tr1-enriched, alloantigen-specific CD4 T cell product.

V shed 2 bases and J 6 bases; nucleotides not matched to a gene: 2. There are 15 residues in the CDR3. Germline CDR1 reads SGHRS; CDR2 reads YFSETQ. TCRdb re-called the reads through MiXCR, storing one row per CDR3 protein. The sample comprises under 75,000 distinct CDR3 sequences, about 20% of which are singletons, and 8.3% rests with the top ten. Findings of the study overall: Tr1 cells had a more restricted TCR repertoire than non-Tr1 cells.

The chain is built from TRBV5-1 and TRBJ2-1; the match to TRBD2 covers 13 bases. Sample: cultured type 1 regulatory T (Tr1) cells, either the whole culture or a sorted fraction (not recorded which). This sequence originates from a human donor in good health. Here the CDR3 reads CASSLLAGGFNEQFF. CDR3 nucleotides: TGCGCCAGCAGCTTACTAGCGGGAGGGTTCAATGAGCAGTTCTTC.